This record covers a single T cell receptor beta chain. Data came from immunoSEQ multiplex PCR; TCRdb stores just in-frame clones and leaves some out. The data contain 310,000 or so clones, around 90% of them singletons. The source of the sample is a study of blood T cell repertoires in COVID-19. Seattle patients were enrolled while actively infected and followed longitudinally. Germline V gene data show CDR1 as SEHNR and CDR2 as FQNEAQ (reference sequence). CDR3 length equals 13 residues. J gave up 4 bases and V 6 bases, and 2 bases lay outside the gene matches. Material for sequencing was peripheral blood. This rearrangement joins TRBV7-9 to TRBJ2-7; 11 bases line up with TRBD1. This TCR derives from a man younger than 45 with COVID-19, enrolled during active disease. CDR3 in DNA: TGTGCCAGCAGGGGACAGGGGGATTACGAGCAGTACTTC. This codes for CASRGQGDYEQYF. The complete variable domain, with remaining parts taken from reference TRBV7-9 and TRBJ2-7, reads DTGVSQNPRHKITKRGQNVTFRCDPISEHNRLYWYRQTLGQGPEFLTYFQNEAQLEKSRLLSDRFSAERPKGSFSTLEIQRTEQGDSAMYLCASRGQGDYEQYFGPGTRLTVT.